This section outlines one TCR beta chain sequence together with its context. Its antigen is currently unknown. Germline-derived CDR1 and CDR2 are LGHNA and YNFKEQ. The V gene lost 1 base and the J gene lost 4 bases, with 19 bases spanning the gap. The CDR3 has 17 amino acids. These data originate in a study of PD-L1 blockade in urothelial cancer. Overall study: Once treatment had started, blood was analyzed at 3 weeks (second dose) and again at 6 weeks. T cell content in blood samples showed a median of about 140,000.

Time point reported: pretreatment peripheral blood. The study, taken as a whole, reports: It was durable-benefit patients whose tumor-associated blood clones expanded more at 3 weeks.

Assay: immunoSEQ multiplex PCR; the TCRdb copy retains only in-frame clones and omits some. Among 80,000 to 90,000 clones listed, 70% to 90% were seen once. The genes are TRBV4-2 and TRBJ1-2; D unclear. This sample comprised PBMCs, obtained around atezolizumab (anti-PD-L1) treatment. The TCR sequence derives from a man aged 55 to 70 with urothelial cancer. For the CDR3, the DNA is TGTGCCAGCAGCCAAGGTGAGAGGTCTAATGGCCCCTATGGCTACACCTTC. This codes for CASSQGERSNGPYGYTF.